A single sample is the source of the 26 T cell receptor beta chains below, sequenced in a study of OX40 agonist ivuxolimab in advanced cancers. The method was immunoSEQ multiplex PCR; TCRdb's version includes in-frame clones alone and lacks a portion of them. The sample shows about 58,000 clones, roughly nine tenths of them seen only once. This sample comprised CD4+ or CD8+ T cells sorted from blood, obtained in a trial of the OX40 agonist ivuxolimab. The receptors originated from an adult with an advanced solid tumor such as melanoma, head and neck, liver or kidney cancer.

The rearrangement joins TRBV2 to TRBJ1-2; TRBD1 agrees at 9 bases. V lost 6 bases and J lost 3; bases outside the gene matches: 5. Germline CDR1 and CDR2: SNHLY and FYNNEI. This CDR3 has 14 residues. The CDR3 coding sequence is TGTGCCAGCAGGGAACAGGGGGCAGACTATGGCTACACCTTC. This encodes CASREQGADYGYTF. Full variable domain (remainder filled in from reference TRBV2 and TRBJ1-2): EPEVTQTPSHQVTQMGQEVILRCVPISNHLYFYWYRQILGQKVEFLVSFYNNEISEKSEIFDDQFSVERPDGSNFTLKIRSTKLEDSAMYFCASREQGADYGYTFGSGTRLTVV.

J is TRBJ2-2 and V is TRBV28, with 8 bases identical to TRBD2. Germline V lookup: CDR1 MDHEN, CDR2 SYDVKM. The CDR3 runs to 17 residues. The junction had 14 bases not matched to a gene; V was cut back by 5 bases and J by 6 bases. CDR3 DNA sequence: TGTGCCAGCAGTCCCCCATGGGGACTAGGTGGGGCCGGGGAGCTGTTTTTT. As protein: CASSPPWGLGGAGELFF. The complete variable domain, with remaining parts taken from reference TRBV28 and TRBJ2-2, reads DVKVTQSSRYLVKRTGEKVFLECVQDMDHENMFWYRQDPGLGLRLIYFSYDVKMKEKGDIPEGYSVSREKKERFSLILESASTNQTSMYLCASSPPWGLGGAGELFFGEGSRLTVL.

This chain uses TRBV6-5 with TRBJ2-2; TRBD2 might be the D (6 bases). Germline loops: CDR1 MNHEY, CDR2 SVGAGI. V lost 10 bases and J 2 bases, leaving 14 bases between the germline ends. The CDR3 runs to 14 residues. The CDR3 DNA sequence: TGTGCCATATCCCGGGACTTTAACACCGGGGAGCTGTTTTTT. Translating it yields CAISRDFNTGELFF.

This rearrangement joins TRBV28 to TRBJ2-7, with 7 nucleotides matching TRBD2. The CDR3 loop spans 14 amino acids. Germline-derived CDR1 and CDR2 are MDHEN and SYDVKM. V trimming: 4 bases; J trimming: 6 bases; junction bases outside the gene matches: 9. The CDR3 sequence is CASSSLDSGSEQYV. CDR3 coding DNA: TGTGCCAGCAGTTCCCTCGATAGCGGGTCCGAGCAGTACGTC.

The chain has TRBV10-2 and TRBJ1-1; D not resolved. Trimming shortened V by 8 bases and J by 0 bases, and 4 bases separated the two germline ends. The CDR3 spans 11 residues. Germline CDR1 and CDR2: WSHSY and SAAADI. For the CDR3, the DNA is TGCGCCAGCGGTATGAACACTGAAGCTTTCTTT. Amino acids: CASGMNTEAFF.

This chain joins TRBV10-3 and TRBJ2-2, with no clear D. V lost 1 base to trimming and J lost 3 bases, with 9 bases between them. This CDR3 region has 15 residues. Germline V CDR1 and CDR2: ENHRY, SYGVKD. The CDR3 coding sequence is TGTGCCATCAGTGAGTGGGCGGAAGACACCGGGGAGCTGTTTTTT. Translated, it gives CAISEWAEDTGELFF.

The chain joins TRBV29-1 to TRBJ2-1, with a tentative D call TRBD1 (6 bases). With 3 bases removed from V and 5 bases from J, the gap between germline ends came to 8 bases. The germline V gene has CDR1 SQVTM and CDR2 ANQGSEA. There are 12 residues in the CDR3. The CDR3 spells CSVDTGNNEQFF. The CDR3 nucleotides read TGCAGCGTTGACACAGGGAACAATGAGCAGTTCTTC.

Written as DNA, the CDR3 is TGTGCCAGTAGTTCAGGGGGGAACGATGAGCAGTTCTTC. This gives the protein CASSSGGNDEQFF. This chain connects TRBV19 to TRBJ2-1; perhaps TRBD1 as D (7 bases). Trimming removed 5 bases from V and 8 bases from J, with 13 bases in between. Per germline, CDR1 LNHDA and CDR2 SQIVND (reference sequence). The CDR3 has 13 amino acids. Full variable domain (rest looked up from reference TRBV19 and TRBJ2-1): DGGITQSPKYLFRKEGQNVTLSCEQNLNHDAMYWYRQDPGQGLRLIYYSQIVNDFQKGDIAEGYSVSREKKESFPLTVTSAQKNPTAFYLCASSSGGNDEQFFGPGTRLTVL.

V usage is TRBV5-6 and J usage is TRBJ1-6, with D perhaps matching TRBD1 (5 bases). CDR1 and CDR2 from the germline V gene are SGHDT and YYEEEE. V shed 4 bases and J shed 13 bases, with 18 bases lying between them. The length of the CDR3 is 14 residues. CDR3 DNA: TGTGCCAGCAGCACCGGGACCGCCCTCCATCCCCTCCACTTT. This encodes CASSTGTALHPLHF.

This chain joins TRBV15 and TRBJ1-1; D call uncertain. This CDR3 is 14 amino acids long. Per the germline V gene, CDR1 is LNHNV and CDR2 is YYDKDF (reference sequence). The ends were cut back, 0 bases at V and 1 base at J, with 6 bases in the middle. CDR3 sequence (DNA): TGTGCCACCAGCAGAGATATGGAGAACACTGAAGCTTTCTTT. This codes for CATSRDMENTEAFF.

The chain combines TRBV9 with TRBJ2-5; TRBD1 might be the D (6 bases). V lost 4 bases to trimming and J lost 4 bases, with 14 bases between them. This CDR3 comprises 14 residues. Germline CDR1 and CDR2: SGDLS and YYNGEE. CDR3 in amino acids: CASSPLGGRETQYF. The CDR3 nucleotides are TGTGCCAGCAGCCCATTAGGGGGTAGAGAGACCCAGTACTTC.

V and J are TRBV7-6 and TRBJ2-3; D may be TRBD1 (5 bases). Trimming removed 3 bases at V and 1 base at J, with 14 bases between. The length of the CDR3 is 16 residues. Germline CDR1 SGHVS, CDR2 FNYEAQ. In DNA, the CDR3 is TGTGCCAGCAGCTTTATAGACCCCAGGGGCACAGATACGCAGTATTTT. Protein product: CASSFIDPRGTDTQYF.

CDR3 protein: CASSLGQGVYGYTF. CDR3 in DNA: TGTGCCAGCAGCTTGGGACAGGGTGTCTATGGCTACACCTTC. V and J are TRBV5-5 and TRBJ1-2, with 7 bases that match TRBD1. V was clipped by 0 bases and J by 4 bases; unmatched bases: 3. The germline V gene has CDR1 SGHKS and CDR2 YYEKEE (reference sequence). The CDR3 runs to 14 residues.

The CDR3 coding sequence is TGTGCCAGCAGTACGACCGAGGCCTACAATGAGCAGTTCTTC. This gives the protein CASSTTEAYNEQFF. The V call is TRBV6-5, the J call TRBJ2-1; D remains ambiguous. The CDR3 contains 14 residues. Trimming cost V 5 bases and J 2 bases, with 10 bases left between them. Germline loops: CDR1 MNHEY, CDR2 SVGAGI.

The V and J genes are TRBV7-2 and TRBJ1-6, with D hard to call. The germline gives CDR1 SGHTA, CDR2 FQGNSA. The CDR3 covers 11 residues. V was pared by 3 bases and J by 12 bases, with 6 bases between. CDR3 amino acids: CASSFPGPLHF. The CDR3 DNA reads TGTGCCAGCAGCTTCCCGGGACCCCTCCACTTT.

The gene calls are TRBV7-9 and TRBJ1-2; D gene ambiguous. V lost 1 base and J 8 bases, leaving 8 bases between the germline ends. From germline, CDR1 is SEHNR and CDR2 FQNEAQ (reference sequence). The CDR3 has 12 residues. The CDR3 spells CASSLGSRGYTF. The CDR3 region has the DNA TGTGCCAGCAGCTTAGGCTCGCGAGGCTACACCTTC.

The chain's CDR3 is CASSPSVGTSPYEQYV. The CDR3 region has the DNA TGTGCCAGCTCACCCTCTGTAGGGACTAGCCCCTACGAGCAGTACGTC. This chain uses TRBV18 with TRBJ2-7; TRBD2 matches 9 bases. V was clipped by 3 bases and J by 2 bases; unmatched bases: 8. The CDR3 sequence is 16 residues long. The germline V gene has CDR1 KGHSH and CDR2 LQKENI.

The V and J genes are TRBV4-3 and TRBJ2-3; possibly TRBD1 for D (8 bases). V was clipped by 2 bases and J by 0 bases, with 18 bases between them. There are 18 residues in the CDR3. CDR1 is LGHNA, CDR2 YSLEER, per germline. The CDR3 coding sequence is TGCGCCAGCAGCCAATTCAGCGGGACAGGACAAAGCACAGATACGCAGTATTTT. Residues: CASSQFSGTGQSTDTQYF.

The chain joins TRBV10-3 to TRBJ2-3; 7 nucleotides match TRBD1. This CDR3 is 14 amino acids long. The V and J ends lost 3 bases and 6 bases, in that order; junction bases with no gene match: 6. Germline values: CDR1 ENHRY, CDR2 SYGVKD. CDR3 loop: CAISEGTARDTQYF. CDR3 DNA: TGTGCCATCAGTGAAGGGACAGCGCGGGATACGCAGTATTTT.

CDR3 region: CASSRTGVTYEQYF. CDR3 nucleotide sequence: TGTGCCAGCAGCCGAACAGGGGTCACCTACGAGCAGTACTTC. The genes are TRBV14 and TRBJ2-7; TRBD1 matches at 7 bases. The CDR3 is 14 amino acids. Germline V gene data show CDR1 as SGHDN and CDR2 as FVKESK. The junction had 5 bases not matched to a gene; V was cut back by 4 bases and J by 2 bases. The complete variable domain, with remaining parts taken from reference TRBV14 and TRBJ2-7, reads EAGVTQFPSHSVIEKGQTVTLRCDPISGHDNLYWYRRVMGKEIKFLLHFVKESKQDESGMPNNRFLAERTGGTYSTLKVQPAELEDSGVYFCASSRTGVTYEQYFGPGTRLTVT.

By share of the sample, this clone is medium-sized. J is TRBJ1-5 and V is TRBV4-1, with D tentatively TRBD1 (6 bases). This CDR3 spans 15 amino acids. CDR1 is MGHRA and CDR2 is YSYEKL in the germline V gene. With 1 base removed from V and 6 bases from J, the gap between germline ends came to 13 bases. CDR3 in amino acids: CASSQVIQGFQPQHF. The CDR3 bases are TGCGCCAGCAGCCAAGTAATACAGGGATTTCAGCCCCAGCATTTT.

The gene calls are TRBV7-7 and TRBJ2-3, with D possibly being TRBD2 (5 bases). The V end lost 1 base, the J end lost 2 bases, and 10 bases lay between the germline ends. The length of the CDR3 is 15 residues. The germline gives CDR1 SSHAT, CDR2 FNYEAQ (reference sequence). This CDR3 is CASSLGSGNTDTQYF. As DNA, the CDR3 is TGTGCCAGCAGCTTAGGATCGGGGAACACAGATACGCAGTATTTT.

The chain carries TRBV9 and TRBJ2-3; maybe TRBD2 (5 bases). V was pared by 4 bases and J by 2 bases, with 8 bases between. Germline V gene lookup returns CDR1 SGDLS and CDR2 YYNGEE. The CDR3 covers 13 residues. The CDR3 DNA reads TGTGCCAGCAGCAACGGGAACACAGATACGCAGTATTTT. Its protein product is CASSNGNTDTQYF. The full variable domain, its missing parts supplied by reference TRBV9 and TRBJ2-3, is DSGVTQTPKHLITATGQRVTLRCSPRSGDLSVYWYQQSLDQGLQFLIQYYNGEERAKGNILERFSAQQFPDLHSELNLSSLELGDSALYFCASSNGNTDTQYFGPGTRLTVL.

This clone came up once. The chain couples TRBV4-3 to TRBJ2-5; D gene unclear. V lost 0 bases to trimming and J lost 2 bases, with 10 bases between them. This CDR3 has 15 residues. In germline, CDR1 is LGHNA, CDR2 YSLEER. The CDR3 reads CASSQEEKDQETQYF. Here the CDR3 DNA reads TGCGCCAGCAGCCAAGAAGAAAAAGATCAAGAGACCCAGTACTTC.

The V gene is TRBV6-5, the J gene TRBJ1-1, with a weak D call TRBD1 (5 bases). There are 15 residues in the CDR3. V lost 5 bases and J lost 1, with 14 bases in between. Germline V gene sequence: CDR1 MNHEY, CDR2 SVGAGI. The CDR3 nucleotides read TGTGCCAGCAGTAACCCCGGGACTCCGAACACTGAAGCTTTCTTT. Its translation is CASSNPGTPNTEAFF.

A single count supports this clone. The gene calls are TRBV10-3 and TRBJ1-1; D not resolved. CDR1 and CDR2 from the germline V gene are ENHRY and SYGVKD. This CDR3 is built from 13 residues. V lost 2 bases, J lost 1 base, and 5 bases lay in between. CDR3 region: CAISEAGNTEAFF. DNA for the CDR3: TGTGCCATCAGTGAGGCAGGGAACACTGAAGCTTTCTTT.